This paragraph covers one T cell receptor (beta chain) sequence. The sample comes from a study of blood T cell repertoires in COVID-19. Across the whole study: The cDNA or gDNA used as material had been derived from T cells, B-cell-depleted T cells, or PBMCs.

CDR1 and CDR2 from the germline V gene are SGHTA and FQGNSA. This CDR3 comprises 15 residues. V dropped 5 bases and J dropped 6; count of bases not matched to a gene: 10. The study drew participants aged about 18 to 89 years from fewer than 30 US areas. Cohorts were assigned according to the clinical history that participants reported. Generated by immunoSEQ multiplex PCR, the TCRdb table keeps only in-frame clones and is missing some. The sample has approximately 240,000 clones, about 80% seen once. The rearrangement links TRBV7-2 to TRBJ2-3; 8 bases fit TRBD1. The sample consisted of PBMCs or T cells enriched from blood (not recorded which). The clonotype originates from a middle-aged woman with acute COVID-19. The CDR3 reads CASSLGTGPGDTQYF. In DNA form, the CDR3 reads TGTGCCAGCAGCCTCGGGACAGGTCCTGGCGATACGCAGTATTTT.